One sample yielded the 21 T cell receptor beta chains listed below, sequenced in a study of blood T cell repertoires in COVID-19. Only in-frame clones appear in the TCRdb table, and some are missing; sequencing was by immunoSEQ multiplex PCR. The sample yields 95,000 to 100,000 clones, around 92% seen once. Sequenced: peripheral blood. Receptor source: a man over 45 with active COVID-19.

The chain is built from TRBV28 and TRBJ1-2; D uncertain. The CDR3 totals 12 residues. Germline V gene lookup returns CDR1 MDHEN and CDR2 SYDVKM. V lost 6 bases and J 5 bases, leaving 10 bases between the germline ends. CDR3 sequence: CASRPSGYGYTF. The CDR3 nucleotides are TGTGCCAGCAGGCCCTCCGGGTATGGCTACACCTTC.

The chain links TRBV5-1 to TRBJ2-3; 8 bases align to TRBD1. V lost 5 bases, J lost 6 bases, and 14 bases stayed unmatched. CDR1 SGHRS and CDR2 YFSETQ come from the germline V gene. The CDR3 is 16 residues long. CDR3 coding DNA: TGCGCCAGCAGTCGGGGGTCAGCAGGGGGCGAGGATACGCAGTATTTT. This gives the protein CASSRGSAGGEDTQYF.

This sequence joins TRBV28 and TRBJ2-3; 13 nucleotides align to TRBD2. The germline gives CDR1 MDHEN, CDR2 SYDVKM. The trim removed 5 bases at V and 5 bases at J, leaving 13 bases unmatched. This CDR3 comprises 18 residues. For the CDR3, the DNA is TGTGCCAGCAGTCCCGGTGTTACTAGCGGGAGGGCCGGAGATACGCAGTATTTT. As protein: CASSPGVTSGRAGDTQYF.

The CDR3 nucleotides read TGTGCCAGCAGTTTAGGCAGGGGGCAGTACTTC. It encodes CASSLGRGQYF. The chain combines TRBV12-3 or TRBV12-4 with TRBJ2-7; a weak D match, TRBD1 (6 bases). This CDR3 has 11 amino acids. V was cut by 1 base and J by 9 bases, with 7 bases left in between.

This chain connects TRBV5-1 to TRBJ2-5; a weak D match, TRBD2 (6 bases). The germline gives CDR1 SGHRS, CDR2 YFSETQ. V dropped 3 bases and J dropped 3 bases, with 12 bases sitting between them. The CDR3 covers 14 residues. The CDR3 sequence is CASSYGTQKETQYF. CDR3 in DNA: TGCGCCAGCAGCTACGGGACTCAGAAAGAGACCCAGTACTTC.

In this sample, this clone turned up a few times. V gene TRBV7-9 combines with J gene TRBJ2-7; D is ambiguous. This CDR3 contains 13 residues. Germline CDR1 is SEHNR and CDR2 is FQNEAQ (reference sequence). V dropped 0 bases and J dropped 3 bases, with 6 bases sitting between them. The CDR3 bases are TGTGCCAGCAGCTTAGCTGGCCGCTACGAGCAGTACTTC. Its protein is CASSLAGRYEQYF.

The CDR3 loop reads CASSQGGGVHGYTF. DNA for the CDR3: TGTGCCAGCAGCCAGGGAGGGGGGGTACATGGCTACACCTTC. V and J are TRBV3-1 (or the pseudogene TRBV3-2) and TRBJ1-2; D is possibly TRBD1 (6 bases). Trimming left V 3 bases short and J 6 bases short, with 14 bases between. The CDR3 covers 14 residues. Germline-derived CDR1 and CDR2 are LGHDT and YNNKEL (reference sequence).

The chain is built from TRBV30 and TRBJ1-6; possible D gene TRBD1, 6 bases. CDR1 and CDR2 from the germline V gene are GTSNPN and SVGIG (reference sequence). The CDR3 covers 14 residues. The germline V and J ends were trimmed by 0 bases and 11 bases, with 14 bases remaining between them. CDR3 sequence reads: CAWSVRAGETPLHF. Written as DNA, the CDR3 is TGTGCCTGGAGTGTACGGGCAGGGGAGACACCCCTCCACTTT.

This chain connects TRBV2 to TRBJ1-1; D is uncertain. The germline CDR1 and CDR2 sequences are SNHLY and FYNNEI. The CDR3 extends over 11 amino acids. Trimming cost V 8 bases and J 5 bases, with 9 bases left between them. CDR3 bases: TGTGCCAGCGCGAGGGAAACTGAAGCTTTCTTT. It encodes CASARETEAFF.

The rearrangement uses TRBV30 and TRBJ2-7; D possibly corresponds to TRBD1 (6 bases). Deletions cut 0 bases from V and 6 bases from J, with 9 bases between. This CDR3 is built from 12 residues. In germline, CDR1 is GTSNPN, CDR2 SVGIG (reference sequence). CDR3 coding DNA: TGTGCCTGGAGTGTATCAGGGGTCGAGCAGTACTTC. Amino acid sequence: CAWSVSGVEQYF.

J is TRBJ1-6 and V is TRBV7-3; D uncertain. The CDR3 is 13 residues long. The V gene's germline CDR1 is SGHTA and CDR2 FQGTGA. The ends were cut back, 5 bases at V and 8 bases at J, with 10 bases in the middle. The CDR3 sequence is CASSAFRDSPLHF. In DNA, the CDR3 is TGTGCCAGCAGCGCCTTTCGGGATTCACCCCTCCACTTT.

The chain has TRBV20-1 and TRBJ2-1, with TRBD2 identical over 11 bases. V lost 3 bases to trimming and J lost 5 bases; unmatched junction nucleotides: 6. The CDR3 sequence is 15 residues long. In germline, CDR1 is DFQATT, CDR2 SNEGSKA (reference sequence). The CDR3 protein is CSASAGTSGNNEQFF. Here the CDR3 DNA reads TGCAGTGCTAGTGCCGGGACTAGCGGCAACAATGAGCAGTTCTTC.

The J gene is TRBJ2-2, the V gene TRBV2; D gene uncertain. The CDR3 totals 13 residues. The V end lost 5 bases, the J end lost 2 bases, and 6 bases lay between the germline ends. Germline values: CDR1 SNHLY, CDR2 FYNNEI. CDR3 DNA sequence: TGTGCCAGCAGTCCAGGAAACACCGGGGAGCTGTTTTTT. Translating it yields CASSPGNTGELFF.

The chain carries TRBV7-2 and TRBJ2-7; the match to TRBD2 covers 8 bases. This CDR3 is 17 amino acids long. J lost 1 base, V lost 1 base, and 9 bases had no gene match. The germline V gene encodes CDR1 SGHTA and CDR2 FQGNSA. The CDR3: CASSLGWMTSVSYEQYF. CDR3 sequence (DNA): TGTGCCAGCAGCTTAGGTTGGATGACTAGCGTATCCTACGAGCAGTACTTC.

V and J are TRBV5-1 and TRBJ1-2; 9 bases agree with TRBD1. Germline-derived CDR1 and CDR2 are SGHRS and YFSETQ. The CDR3 is 14 amino acids. J gave up 3 bases and V 5 bases, and 5 bases lay outside the gene matches. CDR3: CASRFGDRDYGYTF. The CDR3 nucleotides read TGCGCCAGCAGATTTGGGGACAGGGACTATGGCTACACCTTC.

This chain links TRBV4-1 with TRBJ2-3, with 12 bases identical to TRBD1. This CDR3 has 17 residues. Germline CDR1 MGHRA, CDR2 YSYEKL. Trimming took 4 bases from V and 3 from J; bases not matched to a gene: 8. In DNA, the CDR3 is TGCGCCAGCAGCCGGCCCCCGGGACAGGGGGCAACAGATACGCAGTATTTT. Translated, it gives CASSRPPGQGATDTQYF.

This rearrangement joins TRBV24-1 to TRBJ1-1; D remains ambiguous. Germline V gene sequence: CDR1 KGHDR, CDR2 SFDVKD. Trimming stripped 3 bases from V and 2 bases from J, with 6 bases between. The CDR3 loop spans 13 amino acids. The CDR3 here is CATSDPINTEAFF. The CDR3 region has the DNA TGTGCCACCAGTGATCCTATAAACACTGAAGCTTTCTTT.

The table lists this clone with a count of one. The genes are TRBV2 and TRBJ2-7; weak D call: TRBD1 (6 bases). Trimming took 3 bases from V and 2 from J, leaving 11 bases between them. The germline V gene encodes CDR1 SNHLY and CDR2 FYNNEI. The CDR3 contains 14 residues. The CDR3 region has the DNA TGTGCCAGCAGTGATCGAGGGGACACCTACGAGCAGTACTTC. Translating gives CASSDRGDTYEQYF. Filled out from reference TRBV2 and TRBJ2-7, the complete variable domain reads EPEVTQTPSHQVTQMGQEVILRCVPISNHLYFYWYRQILGQKVEFLVSFYNNEISEKSEIFDDQFSVERPDGSNFTLKIRSTKLEDSAMYFCASSDRGDTYEQYFGPGTRLTVT.

The J gene is TRBJ2-6, the V gene TRBV7-3; D gene ambiguous. CDR3 size: 17 residues. Germline V gives CDR1 SGHTA, CDR2 FQGTGA. Trimming took off 0 bases at V and 1 base at J, with 10 bases between the two ends. The CDR3 region has the DNA TGTGCCAGCAGCTTAACAGACGGAGTTTCTGGGGCCAACGTCCTGACTTTC. It translates to CASSLTDGVSGANVLTF.

V gene TRBV5-1 combines with J gene TRBJ2-5, with D possibly being TRBD1 (7 bases). Germline V gene sequence: CDR1 SGHRS, CDR2 YFSETQ. The CDR3 covers 15 residues. Trimming removed 0 bases at V and 5 bases at J, with 14 bases between. This chain's CDR3 is CASSLAGRGRETQYF. The CDR3 nucleotides are TGCGCCAGCAGCTTGGCAGGCAGGGGGAGGGAGACCCAGTACTTC.

The CDR3 bases are TGTGCCAGCAGTTCCCCCCAGGGGGCAGGATCTCGGAAACTGTTTTTT. Its protein product is CASSSPQGAGSRKLFF. This chain uses TRBV28 with TRBJ1-4, with TRBD1 matching 8 bases. Germline CDR1 is MDHEN and CDR2 is SYDVKM. The CDR3 spans 16 residues. The ends lost 4 bases at V and 11 bases at J; junction bases unmatched: 15.